This passage covers 16 T cell receptor beta chains from one sample sequenced in a study of breast tumors, draining lymph nodes, adjacent tissues. TCRdb independently ran MiXCR on the multiplex PCR reads; one entry per CDR3 protein. The sample holds about 22,000 distinct CDR3 sequences, around 50% seen once. Specimen: breast tumor tissue. The receptors come from a female donor with breast cancer. Some clones in this sample may be carry-over from other donors' samples.

This clonotype appeared many times. CDR3 DNA: TGTGCCAGCAGTTACGGCGGGGGGGCACTAAGAGAGACCCAGTACTTC. This encodes CASSYGGGALRETQYF. The V and J genes are TRBV6-5 and TRBJ2-5; 9 bases are a match to TRBD2. Germline CDR1 reads MNHEY; CDR2 reads SVGAGI. The CDR3 runs to 16 residues. J gave up 4 bases and V 2 bases, and 8 bases lay outside the gene matches.

In its sample, this clonotype is medium-sized (0.01 to 0.1%). This sequence joins TRBV2 and TRBJ1-6, with D maybe TRBD1 (5 bases). V was clipped by 4 bases and J by 7 bases, with 14 bases between them. Germline V gene data show CDR1 as SNHLY and CDR2 as FYNNEI. This CDR3 contains 15 residues. CDR3 region: CASSGDALGNSPLHF. CDR3 DNA sequence: TGTGCCAGCAGTGGGGACGCCTTGGGGAATTCACCCCTCCACTTT.

CDR3 nucleotide sequence: TGTGCCAGCAGACCTCAAGGGAGGGATGAGCAGTTCTTC. This sequence encodes CASRPQGRDEQFF. The V and J genes are TRBV12-3 or TRBV12-4 and TRBJ2-1; 7 bases are shared with TRBD2. The J segment lost 8 bases and the V segment lost 6 bases, leaving 7 bases of the junction unmatched. The CDR3 totals 13 residues.

To note about this clonotype: A read error may explain this, as a much larger clone is one base away. J is TRBJ2-2 and V is TRBV3-1; 7 nucleotides line up with TRBD1. CDR1 and CDR2 from the germline V gene are LGHDT and YNNKEL (reference sequence). The CDR3 runs 19 residues. The junction had 18 bases not matched to a gene; V was cut back by 1 base and J by 7 bases. The CDR3 reads CASSQGASGVAGGRGELFF. In DNA form, the CDR3 reads TGTGCCAGCAGCCAAGGTGCCTCAGGGGTGGCAGGGGGTCGCGGGGAGCTGTTTTTT.

The table lists this clonotype with many counts. This sequence joins TRBV19 and TRBJ2-3; 11 nucleotides align to TRBD2. Per germline, CDR1 LNHDA and CDR2 SQIVND (reference sequence). The CDR3 sequence is 16 residues long. The V gene end was trimmed by 5 bases and the J gene end by 2 bases; junction bases not matched to a gene: 6. The CDR3 bases are TGTGCCAGTAGTTCGCGACTAGCGGGGTCCACAGATACGCAGTATTTT. Protein product: CASSSRLAGSTDTQYF. The full variable domain, in which reference TRBV19 and TRBJ2-3 provide the parts outside the CDR3, is DGGITQSPKYLFRKEGQNVTLSCEQNLNHDAMYWYRQDPGQGLRLIYYSQIVNDFQKGDIAEGYSVSREKKESFPLTVTSAQKNPTAFYLCASSSRLAGSTDTQYFGPGTRLTVL.

This clonotype was recorded at least ten times. V gene TRBV2 combines with J gene TRBJ1-3; 9 bases align to TRBD1. Germline V gene lookup returns CDR1 SNHLY and CDR2 FYNNEI. The ends lost 8 bases at V and 1 base at J; junction bases unmatched: 6. CDR3 size: 15 residues. In DNA form, the CDR3 reads TGTGCCAGCGTAAAGACAGGGGGATCTGGAAACACCATATATTTT. The encoded protein is CASVKTGGSGNTIYF. The complete variable domain, with remaining parts taken from reference TRBV2 and TRBJ1-3, reads EPEVTQTPSHQVTQMGQEVILRCVPISNHLYFYWYRQILGQKVEFLVSFYNNEISEKSEIFDDQFSVERPDGSNFTLKIRSTKLEDSAMYFCASVKTGGSGNTIYFGEGSWLTVV.

This clonotype rates as medium-sized. The rearrangement uses TRBV12-3 or TRBV12-4 and TRBJ1-3; D not resolved. The CDR3 runs 19 residues. V was cut by 2 bases and J by 1 base, with 21 bases left in between. CDR3 DNA: TGTGCCAGCAGTTTAAGGGTATCCCTCGCATCCGATTCTGGAAACACCATATATTTT. It encodes CASSLRVSLASDSGNTIYF.

This chain links TRBV11-2 with TRBJ2-1; 11 bases are a match to TRBD2. The CDR3 length is 17 residues. Germline V lookup: CDR1 SGHAT, CDR2 FQNNGV. Trimming took 2 bases from V and 3 from J; bases not matched to a gene: 6. The DNA of the CDR3 is TGTGCCAGCAGCTTACAAGGTACTAGCGGGAGCTACAATGAGCAGTTCTTC. It translates to CASSLQGTSGSYNEQFF. The entire variable domain, with the rest obtained from reference TRBV11-2 and TRBJ2-1, is as follows: EAGVAQSPRYKIIEKRQSVAFWCNPISGHATLYWYQQILGQGPKLLIQFQNNGVVDDSQLPKDRFSAERLKGVDSTLKIQPAKLEDSAVYLCASSLQGTSGSYNEQFFGPGTRLTVL.

In the case of this clonotype: The junction departs from the called germline gene at one end, perhaps through a read error. This sequence joins TRBV15 and TRBJ2-5, with D hard to call. Germline CDR1 reads LNHNV; CDR2 reads YYDKDF (reference sequence). The CDR3 has 15 residues. The CDR3 protein is CTTSRDFAYQETQYF. In DNA, the CDR3 is TGTACCACCAGCAGAGATTTTGCGTACCAAGAGACCCAGTACTTC.

The V and J genes are TRBV2 and TRBJ1-5; 8 bases fit TRBD1. The CDR3 sequence is 14 residues long. Germline V gene lookup returns CDR1 SNHLY and CDR2 FYNNEI. Trimming at V came to 4 bases and at J to 3 bases, leaving 2 bases not matched to a gene. CDR3 bases: TGTGCCAGCAGTGGACAGGGGAACAATCAGCCCCAGCATTTT. It translates to CASSGQGNNQPQHF.

This clonotype occurred many times. The rearrangement links TRBV19 to TRBJ2-7, with TRBD2 identical over 15 bases. V lost 11 bases, J lost 6 bases, and 2 bases stayed unmatched. Germline V lookup: CDR1 LNHDA, CDR2 SQIVND (reference sequence). The CDR3 covers 12 residues. The DNA of the CDR3 is TGTGCCGGGACTAGCGGGAGGAGCGAGCAGTACTTC. As protein: CAGTSGRSEQYF.

V usage is TRBV5-1 and J usage is TRBJ2-7; a weak D match, TRBD1 (6 bases). Deletions cut 1 base from V and 6 bases from J, with 17 bases between. Germline loops: CDR1 SGHRS, CDR2 YFSETQ. This CDR3 comprises 15 residues. CDR3 protein: CASSLTLQGTSEQYF. CDR3 DNA sequence: TGCGCCAGCAGCTTGACTTTACAGGGAACCTCCGAGCAGTACTTC.

The genes are TRBV29-1 and TRBJ1-3; D uncertain. CDR3 length: 13 residues. V dropped 1 base and J dropped 2 bases, with 6 bases sitting between them. Germline V gene data show CDR1 as SQVTM and CDR2 as ANQGSEA. The CDR3 spells CSVEGSAGNTIYF. DNA of the CDR3: TGCAGCGTTGAAGGGAGTGCTGGAAACACCATATATTTT.

The V and J genes are TRBV2 and TRBJ1-4, with 7 positions matching TRBD1. Losses at the gene ends were 6 bases for V and 0 bases for J; bases not matched to a gene: 7. Germline CDR1 and CDR2: SNHLY and FYNNEI. This CDR3 contains 16 residues. The CDR3 sequence: CASRPGQSATNEKLFF. The CDR3 DNA sequence: TGTGCCAGCAGGCCGGGACAGTCTGCAACTAATGAAAAACTGTTTTTT.

The V call is TRBV2, the J call TRBJ2-1; D is ambiguous. Germline loops: CDR1 SNHLY, CDR2 FYNNEI. The CDR3 has 15 amino acids. The V end lost 1 base, the J end lost 6 bases, and 13 bases lay between the germline ends. CDR3 residues: CASSEVNVGPNEQFF. As DNA, the CDR3 is TGTGCCAGCAGTGAAGTGAATGTAGGGCCCAATGAGCAGTTCTTC.

The chain uses TRBV6-4 and TRBJ2-1; perhaps TRBD1 as D (5 bases). Germline V gene lookup returns CDR1 MRHNA and CDR2 SNTAGT. This CDR3 region has 15 residues. Trimming shortened V by 2 bases and J by 2 bases, and 10 bases separated the two germline ends. The CDR3 region has the DNA TGTGCCAGCAGTGACGGAGACAGAGCCTACAATGAGCAGTTCTTC. It translates to CASSDGDRAYNEQFF.